This entry concerns a single T cell receptor beta chain. Its specificity is unknown. The sample is drawn from a study of response to subunit inactivated influenza vaccine. TCRdb processed the RT-PCR reads anew with MiXCR; each CDR3 protein has one entry. The sample holds about 650,000 distinct CDR3 sequences, 15% to 19% seen once. The CDR3 consists of 16 residues. With 4 bases removed from V and 4 bases from J, the gap between germline ends came to 20 bases. Germline CDR1 reads SGHDN; CDR2 reads FVKESK. Study-wide results and caveats: New T cells are recruited in small numbers by each seasonal influenza vaccination, according to the authors' suggestion.

The origin of this receptor is a man aged 45-65 years who received an inactivated influenza vaccine. This rearrangement joins TRBV14 to TRBJ2-7; D perhaps matches TRBD1 (5 bases). Sequenced here: PBMCs from blood, sampled 11 to 12 days after vaccination. CDR3 amino acids: CASSPSDGQTVYEQYF. The CDR3 DNA is TGTGCCAGCAGCCCGTCGGATGGACAAACGGTATACGAGCAGTACTTC. The full variable domain, with the rest looked up from reference TRBV14 and TRBJ2-7, is EAGVTQFPSHSVIEKGQTVTLRCDPISGHDNLYWYRRVMGKEIKFLLHFVKESKQDESGMPNNRFLAERTGGTYSTLKVQPAELEDSGVYFCASSPSDGQTVYEQYFGPGTRLTVT.